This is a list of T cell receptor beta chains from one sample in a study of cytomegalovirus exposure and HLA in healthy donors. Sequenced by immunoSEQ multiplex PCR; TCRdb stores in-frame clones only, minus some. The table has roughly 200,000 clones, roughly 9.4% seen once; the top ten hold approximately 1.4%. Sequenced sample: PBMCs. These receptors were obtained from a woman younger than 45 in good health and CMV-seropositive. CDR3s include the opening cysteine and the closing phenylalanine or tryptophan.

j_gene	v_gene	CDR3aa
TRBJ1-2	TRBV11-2	CASSLYGGSDGYTF
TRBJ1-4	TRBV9	CASSPHRRATNEKLFF
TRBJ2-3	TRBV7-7	CASRRLAGVEVTDTQYF
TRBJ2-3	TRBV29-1	CSVALAGDTDTQYF
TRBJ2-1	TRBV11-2	CASSFRTSAYNEQFF
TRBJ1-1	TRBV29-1	CSVGNRNTEAFF
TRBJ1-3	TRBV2	CARDRGSGNTIYF
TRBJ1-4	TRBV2	CASSDPGRVSEKLFF
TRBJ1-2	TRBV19	CASSILGVNYGYTF
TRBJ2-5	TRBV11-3	CASSLGRAEETQYF
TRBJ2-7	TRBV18	CASSPGQGSLGEQYF
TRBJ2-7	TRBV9	CASSAPPSGGEQYF
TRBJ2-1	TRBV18	CASSPSGTGVYNEQFF
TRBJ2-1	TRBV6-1	CASSEEVELACEQFF